The TCR beta chain under discussion was sequenced for a study of blood T cell repertoires in COVID-19. Turning to the study itself: The United States, Italy and Spain were the sources of the acute and convalescent COVID-19 samples. PBMCs, B-cell-depleted T cells, or T cells provided the cDNA or gDNA that made up the material.

The CDR3 totals 18 residues. Trimming left V 2 bases short and J 5 bases short, with 22 bases between. CDR1 is LNHDA and CDR2 is SQIVND in the germline V gene (reference sequence). The Seattle patients joined while their infection was active and were tracked longitudinally afterward. Sequencing used immunoSEQ multiplex PCR; TCRdb keeps in-frame clones, though not all of them. The sample has 150,000 to 190,000 clones; roughly 81% are singletons. The genes are TRBV19 and TRBJ2-1; D perhaps matches TRBD2 (5 bases). This clonotype was obtained from an older woman with COVID-19, enrolled during active disease. The sample consisted of peripheral blood. The CDR3 nucleotides are TGTGCCAGTAGTATACGGTTGGGAGAACTAGGGAGAGACAATGAGCAGTTCTTC. Its protein is CASSIRLGELGRDNEQFF.